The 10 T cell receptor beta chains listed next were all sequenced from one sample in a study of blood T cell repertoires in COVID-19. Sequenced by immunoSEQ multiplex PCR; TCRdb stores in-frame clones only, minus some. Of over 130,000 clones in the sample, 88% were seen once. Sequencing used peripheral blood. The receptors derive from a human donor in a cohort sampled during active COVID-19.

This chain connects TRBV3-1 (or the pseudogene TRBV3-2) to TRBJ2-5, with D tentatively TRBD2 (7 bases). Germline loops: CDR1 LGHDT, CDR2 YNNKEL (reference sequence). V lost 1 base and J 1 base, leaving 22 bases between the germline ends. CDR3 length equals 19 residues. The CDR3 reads CASSQVGGGPLHSQETQYF. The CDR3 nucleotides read TGTGCCAGCAGCCAAGTAGGGGGGGGCCCATTACACTCCCAAGAGACCCAGTACTTC.

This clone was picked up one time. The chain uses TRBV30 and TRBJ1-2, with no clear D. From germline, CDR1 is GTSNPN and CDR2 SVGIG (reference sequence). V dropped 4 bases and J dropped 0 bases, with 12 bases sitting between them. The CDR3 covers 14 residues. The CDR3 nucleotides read TGTGCCTGGATAAGAGGGCCTGCTAACTATGGCTACACCTTC. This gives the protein CAWIRGPANYGYTF.

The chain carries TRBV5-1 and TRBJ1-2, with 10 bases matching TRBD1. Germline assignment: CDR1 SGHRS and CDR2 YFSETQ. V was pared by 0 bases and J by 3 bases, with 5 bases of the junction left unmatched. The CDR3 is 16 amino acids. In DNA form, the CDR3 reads TGCGCCAGCAGCTTGGGGACCGGGACAGGGGACTATGGCTACACCTTC. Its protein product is CASSLGTGTGDYGYTF.

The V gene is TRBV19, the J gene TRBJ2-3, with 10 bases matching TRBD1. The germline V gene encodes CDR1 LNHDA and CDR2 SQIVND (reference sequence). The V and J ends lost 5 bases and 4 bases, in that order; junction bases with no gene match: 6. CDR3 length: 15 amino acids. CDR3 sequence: CASSGGTGVADTQYF. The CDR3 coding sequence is TGTGCCAGTAGTGGAGGGACAGGGGTAGCAGATACGCAGTATTTT.

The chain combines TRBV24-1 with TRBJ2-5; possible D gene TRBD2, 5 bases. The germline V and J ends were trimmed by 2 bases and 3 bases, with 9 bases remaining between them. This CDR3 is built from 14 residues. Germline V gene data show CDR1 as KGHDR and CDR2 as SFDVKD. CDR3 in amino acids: CATSDSGLEETQYF. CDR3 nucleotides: TGTGCCACCAGTGATTCTGGACTGGAAGAGACCCAGTACTTC.

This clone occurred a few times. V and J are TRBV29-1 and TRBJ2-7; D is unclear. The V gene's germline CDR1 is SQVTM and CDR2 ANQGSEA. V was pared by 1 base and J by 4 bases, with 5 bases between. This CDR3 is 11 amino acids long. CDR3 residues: CSVEGDYEQYF. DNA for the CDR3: TGCAGCGTTGAAGGAGATTACGAGCAGTACTTC.

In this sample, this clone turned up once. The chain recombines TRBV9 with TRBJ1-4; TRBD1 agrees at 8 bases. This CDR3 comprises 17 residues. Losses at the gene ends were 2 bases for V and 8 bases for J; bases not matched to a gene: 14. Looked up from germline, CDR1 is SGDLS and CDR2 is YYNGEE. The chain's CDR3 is CASSVRPGQGEEEKLFF. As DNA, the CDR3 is TGTGCCAGCAGCGTTCGCCCAGGACAGGGAGAGGAAGAAAAACTGTTTTTT.

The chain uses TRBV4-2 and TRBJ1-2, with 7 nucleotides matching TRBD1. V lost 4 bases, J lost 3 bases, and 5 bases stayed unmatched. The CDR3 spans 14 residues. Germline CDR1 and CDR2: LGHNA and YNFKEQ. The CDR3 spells CASSRRGQYYGYTF. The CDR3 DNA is TGTGCCAGCAGCCGAAGGGGGCAGTACTATGGCTACACCTTC.

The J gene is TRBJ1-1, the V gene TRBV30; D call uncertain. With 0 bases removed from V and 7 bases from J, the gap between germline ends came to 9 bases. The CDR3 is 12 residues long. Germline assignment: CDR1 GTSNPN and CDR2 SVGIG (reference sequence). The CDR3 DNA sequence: TGTGCCTGGAGTGTCGGAGGCGGTGAAGCTTTCTTT. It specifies CAWSVGGGEAFF.

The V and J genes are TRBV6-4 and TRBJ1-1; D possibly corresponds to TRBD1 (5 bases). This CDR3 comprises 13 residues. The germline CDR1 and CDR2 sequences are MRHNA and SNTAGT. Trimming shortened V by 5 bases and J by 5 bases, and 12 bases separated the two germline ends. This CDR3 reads CASSQGSETEAFF. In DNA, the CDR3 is TGTGCCAGCAGTCAGGGTAGTGAGACTGAAGCTTTCTTT.